The rows below give T cell receptor beta chains drawn from one sample of a study of T cell responses to AZD1222 COVID-19 vaccine. Data came from immunoSEQ multiplex PCR; TCRdb stores just in-frame clones and leaves some out. The top ten clones hold 20% to 30% of a sample with around 72,000 clones, about nine tenths of them seen once. This specimen was peripheral blood, taken on day 0 of AZD1222 vaccination. The receptor set was obtained from an adult in good health. Each CDR3 is given with its conserved first and last residue. Each record gives: D gene, clone size, J gene, V gene, CDR3 DNA, CDR3 protein. D genes are given only for firm matches. Where a row states a size, it is once, few, many or the class of an expanded clone; other rows omit it.

D gene: TRBD1
clone size: NA
J gene: TRBJ1-5
V gene: TRBV2
CDR3 DNA: TGTGCCAGCAGTGGTCGACAGGGGGCTTCGCCCCAGCATTTT
CDR3 protein: CASSGRQGASPQHF

D gene: TRBD1
clone size: few
J gene: TRBJ1-6
V gene: TRBV6-6
CDR3 DNA: TGTGCCAGCAGTGACAGGGATAATTCACCCCTCCACTTT
CDR3 protein: CASSDRDNSPLHF

D gene: NA
clone size: NA
J gene: TRBJ2-5
V gene: TRBV2
CDR3 DNA: TGTGCCAGCAGTGAAGAGGAGTACCAAGAGACCCAGTACTTC
CDR3 protein: CASSEEEYQETQYF

D gene: NA
clone size: few
J gene: TRBJ2-7
V gene: TRBV7-2
CDR3 DNA: TGTGCCAGCAGCTCCCGTCGTACGAGCTACGAGCAGTACTTC
CDR3 protein: CASSSRRTSYEQYF

D gene: NA
clone size: once
J gene: TRBJ1-6
V gene: TRBV19
CDR3 DNA: TGTGCCAGTAGCCTGATCTCCTATAATTCACCCCTCCACTTT
CDR3 protein: CASSLISYNSPLHF

D gene: NA
clone size: NA
J gene: TRBJ2-1
V gene: TRBV7-8
CDR3 DNA: TGTGCCAGCAGCTTAGAAAGGAGCAGGGATCCTGAGCAGTTCTTC
CDR3 protein: CASSLERSRDPEQFF

D gene: NA
clone size: NA
J gene: TRBJ1-4
V gene: TRBV3-1/TRBV3-2
CDR3 DNA: TGTGCCAGCAGCCACCCCCCGAGAGCAACTAATGAAAAACTGTTTTTT
CDR3 protein: CASSHPPRATNEKLFF

D gene: NA
clone size: NA
J gene: TRBJ1-2
V gene: TRBV2
CDR3 DNA: TGTGCCAGCAGTGAACGGCCGAACTATGGCTACACCTTC
CDR3 protein: CASSERPNYGYTF

D gene: NA
clone size: NA
J gene: TRBJ2-2
V gene: TRBV5-6
CDR3 DNA: TGTGCCAGCAGCCTGATAGGAGGGGGCTTCGGGGAGCTGTTTTTT
CDR3 protein: CASSLIGGGFGELFF

D gene: NA
clone size: NA
J gene: TRBJ1-2
V gene: TRBV5-4
CDR3 DNA: TGTGCCAGCAGCTTGGCGGGGGTTAGTTACGGCTACACCTTC
CDR3 protein: CASSLAGVSYGYTF

D gene: NA
clone size: few
J gene: TRBJ1-5
V gene: TRBV7-2
CDR3 DNA: TGTGCCAGCAGCTCCAACAGGGATCAGCCCCAGCATTTT
CDR3 protein: CASSSNRDQPQHF

D gene: TRBD1
clone size: NA
J gene: TRBJ2-1
V gene: TRBV24-1
CDR3 DNA: TGTGCCACCAGTGATTCCGGTACAGGGGTCGATGAGCAGTTCTTC
CDR3 protein: CATSDSGTGVDEQFF

D gene: NA
clone size: NA
J gene: TRBJ1-1
V gene: TRBV19
CDR3 DNA: TGTGCCAGTAGTATAGATCAGGGGCCTGAAGCTTTCTTT
CDR3 protein: CASSIDQGPEAFF

D gene: NA
clone size: NA
J gene: TRBJ1-2
V gene: TRBV21-1
CDR3 DNA: TGTGCCAGCAGCAAAGGGGTAGAAGTTTCCCCCGACTATGGCTACACCTTC
CDR3 protein: CASSKGVEVSPDYGYTF

D gene: NA
clone size: NA
J gene: TRBJ2-2
V gene: TRBV18
CDR3 DNA: TGTGCCAGCTCACCAGGAGTTACCGGGGAGCTGTTTTTT
CDR3 protein: CASSPGVTGELFF

D gene: NA
clone size: NA
J gene: TRBJ1-1
V gene: TRBV7-9
CDR3 DNA: TGTGCCAGCAGCCCAGGACGGGAGGCTGAAGCTTTCTTT
CDR3 protein: CASSPGREAEAFF

D gene: TRBD1
clone size: NA
J gene: TRBJ1-2
V gene: TRBV7-8
CDR3 DNA: TGTGCCAGCAGCTTAGCGTGGACAGGGGGTTCGAACTATGGCTACACCTTC
CDR3 protein: CASSLAWTGGSNYGYTF

D gene: NA
clone size: NA
J gene: TRBJ2-1
V gene: TRBV7-2
CDR3 DNA: TGTGCCAGCAGCTTTGGGTTGGCCTACAATGAGCAGTTCTTC
CDR3 protein: CASSFGLAYNEQFF

D gene: NA
clone size: NA
J gene: TRBJ2-5
V gene: TRBV5-4
CDR3 DNA: TGTGCCAGCAGCTTGTCCGCCAGGGGACCCCTGGAGACCCAGTACTTC
CDR3 protein: CASSLSARGPLETQYF

D gene: TRBD1
clone size: NA
J gene: TRBJ2-5
V gene: TRBV7-8
CDR3 DNA: TGTGCCAGCAGCCTTAGCACGACAGGGTCCCCCCGGACCCAGTACTTC
CDR3 protein: CASSLSTTGSPRTQYF

D gene: NA
clone size: NA
J gene: TRBJ2-7
V gene: TRBV6-2/TRBV6-3
CDR3 DNA: TGTGCCAGCAGTTACGGCCCTGCCAGGGAGCAGTACTTC
CDR3 protein: CASSYGPAREQYF

D gene: NA
clone size: NA
J gene: TRBJ1-6
V gene: TRBV6-1
CDR3 DNA: TGTGCCAGCAGTGAAGTACTTCCCCCAGATTCACCCCTCCACTTT
CDR3 protein: CASSEVLPPDSPLHF

D gene: NA
clone size: NA
J gene: TRBJ2-2
V gene: TRBV12-5
CDR3 DNA: TGTGCTAGTGGTTCCCCCCAATCCAACACCGGGGAGCTGTTTTTT
CDR3 protein: CASGSPQSNTGELFF

D gene: NA
clone size: NA
J gene: TRBJ1-5
V gene: TRBV25-1
CDR3 DNA: TGTGCCAGCAGAGGCCAGGGGAACAGCAATCAGCCCCAGCATTTT
CDR3 protein: CASRGQGNSNQPQHF

D gene: NA
clone size: NA
J gene: TRBJ2-1
V gene: TRBV9
CDR3 DNA: TGTGCCAGCAGCGCCTCGGGGGGCTTGGGCAATGAGCAGTTCTTC
CDR3 protein: CASSASGGLGNEQFF

D gene: NA
clone size: NA
J gene: TRBJ1-4
V gene: TRBV7-2
CDR3 DNA: TGTGCCAGCAACTTGATCGCTGGGAAACGGAATGAAAAACTGTTTTTT
CDR3 protein: CASNLIAGKRNEKLFF

D gene: NA
clone size: NA
J gene: TRBJ1-6
V gene: TRBV5-1
CDR3 DNA: TGCGCCAGCAGCTCGGAGGACTCGGGTAATTCACCCCTCCACTTT
CDR3 protein: CASSSEDSGNSPLHF

D gene: TRBD2
clone size: few
J gene: TRBJ2-2
V gene: TRBV7-8
CDR3 DNA: TGTGCCAGCAGCTTAGCTGCACTAGCGGGCGGGGAGCTGTTTTTT
CDR3 protein: CASSLAALAGGELFF

D gene: TRBD2
clone size: NA
J gene: TRBJ2-1
V gene: TRBV5-6
CDR3 DNA: TGTGCCAGCAGCTTGTTTATAGCGGGGGGCTACAATGAGCAGTTCTTC
CDR3 protein: CASSLFIAGGYNEQFF

D gene: TRBD1
clone size: NA
J gene: TRBJ1-5
V gene: TRBV2
CDR3 DNA: TGTGCCAGCAGTGCGACAGGGGTAGGTCAGCCCCAGCATTTT
CDR3 protein: CASSATGVGQPQHF

D gene: TRBD1
clone size: NA
J gene: TRBJ1-4
V gene: TRBV6-5
CDR3 DNA: TGTGCCAGCTCAGGGGGGGATGCAACTAATGAAAAACTGTTTTTT
CDR3 protein: CASSGGDATNEKLFF

D gene: NA
clone size: NA
J gene: TRBJ1-2
V gene: TRBV11-2
CDR3 DNA: TGTGCCAGCAGCTTAATCTCCATTCCAGGCTATGGCTACACCTTC
CDR3 protein: CASSLISIPGYGYTF

D gene: NA
clone size: once
J gene: TRBJ1-2
V gene: TRBV5-8
CDR3 DNA: TGTGCCAGCAGCGGGATGGAAGGGGGAGGCTACACCTTC
CDR3 protein: CASSGMEGGGYTF

D gene: TRBD1
clone size: once
J gene: TRBJ1-2
V gene: TRBV7-9
CDR3 DNA: TGTGCCAGCAGCTTAGCTGGGACAGCAAACTATGGCTACACCTTC
CDR3 protein: CASSLAGTANYGYTF

D gene: TRBD1
clone size: NA
J gene: TRBJ2-1
V gene: TRBV2
CDR3 DNA: TGTGCCAGCAGTGAATGGGACAGGGGGCGAAGTGAGCAGTTCTTC
CDR3 protein: CASSEWDRGRSEQFF

D gene: NA
clone size: NA
J gene: TRBJ1-1
V gene: TRBV14
CDR3 DNA: TGTGCCAGCAGCCAAACCGGGGGACACCTGAACACTGAAGCTTTCTTT
CDR3 protein: CASSQTGGHLNTEAFF

D gene: NA
clone size: NA
J gene: TRBJ1-1
V gene: TRBV11-2
CDR3 DNA: TGTGCCAGCAGCTTTAAGGAGGACACTGAAGCTTTCTTT
CDR3 protein: CASSFKEDTEAFF

D gene: NA
clone size: NA
J gene: TRBJ2-7
V gene: TRBV4-1
CDR3 DNA: TGCGCCAGCAGCCCTACACTCTATGAAGAGCAGTACTTC
CDR3 protein: CASSPTLYEEQYF

D gene: NA
clone size: once
J gene: TRBJ1-1
V gene: TRBV30
CDR3 DNA: TGTGCCTGGAGTACAACAACCACTGAAGCTTTCTTT
CDR3 protein: CAWSTTTTEAFF

D gene: NA
clone size: NA
J gene: TRBJ1-3
V gene: TRBV7-9
CDR3 DNA: TGTGCCAGCAGCTTAGCCACCTCGGGTAACTCTGGAAACACCATATATTTT
CDR3 protein: CASSLATSGNSGNTIYF

D gene: NA
clone size: NA
J gene: TRBJ1-5
V gene: TRBV27
CDR3 DNA: TGTGCCAGCAGTTCCATCCCCTCTCAGCCCCAGCATTTT
CDR3 protein: CASSSIPSQPQHF

D gene: TRBD1
clone size: NA
J gene: TRBJ1-1
V gene: TRBV6-1
CDR3 DNA: TGTGCCAGCAGTGAAAGACAGGGAAGTACTGAAGCTTTCTTT
CDR3 protein: CASSERQGSTEAFF

D gene: NA
clone size: NA
J gene: TRBJ1-5
V gene: TRBV6-5
CDR3 DNA: TGTGCCAGTCGGTGGGGCAATCAGCCCCAGCATTTT
CDR3 protein: CASRWGNQPQHF

D gene: NA
clone size: NA
J gene: TRBJ1-5
V gene: TRBV6-2/TRBV6-3
CDR3 DNA: TGTGCCAGCAGTTACGGGGGGACCAGGCAGCCCCAGCATTTT
CDR3 protein: CASSYGGTRQPQHF

D gene: TRBD1
clone size: NA
J gene: TRBJ1-5
V gene: TRBV7-3
CDR3 DNA: TGTGCCAGCAGCCCCCAGAGGACAGGGGGGAATCAGCCCCAGCATTTT
CDR3 protein: CASSPQRTGGNQPQHF

D gene: NA
clone size: NA
J gene: TRBJ2-1
V gene: TRBV20-1
CDR3 DNA: TGCAGTGCTTTAGGGAATGAGCAGTTCTTC
CDR3 protein: CSALGNEQFF

D gene: NA
clone size: NA
J gene: TRBJ2-1
V gene: TRBV9
CDR3 DNA: TGTGCCAGCAGCGTAGGGACGGGGGACAATGAGCAGTTCTTC
CDR3 protein: CASSVGTGDNEQFF

D gene: NA
clone size: few
J gene: TRBJ1-5
V gene: TRBV5-1
CDR3 DNA: TGCGCCAGCAGCTTGCAGCCAGGTGATCAGCCCCAGCATTTT
CDR3 protein: CASSLQPGDQPQHF

D gene: TRBD2
clone size: NA
J gene: TRBJ2-3
V gene: TRBV6-4
CDR3 DNA: TGTGCCAGCAGCCCTCGGGGGGGCGAAGATACGCAGTATTTT
CDR3 protein: CASSPRGGEDTQYF

D gene: NA
clone size: NA
J gene: TRBJ1-3
V gene: TRBV30
CDR3 DNA: TGTGCCTGGAGCGCCTCTGGAAACACCATATATTTT
CDR3 protein: CAWSASGNTIYF

D gene: NA
clone size: NA
J gene: TRBJ2-6
V gene: TRBV6-5
CDR3 DNA: TGTGCCAGCAGTTACGGTTCCATCTCTGGGGCCAACGTCCTGACTTTC
CDR3 protein: CASSYGSISGANVLTF

D gene: NA
clone size: NA
J gene: TRBJ1-1
V gene: TRBV6-2/TRBV6-3
CDR3 DNA: TGTGCCAGCAGTTACACGACCGCGAACACTGAAGCTTTCTTT
CDR3 protein: CASSYTTANTEAFF

D gene: NA
clone size: NA
J gene: TRBJ2-7
V gene: TRBV28
CDR3 DNA: TGTGCCAGCAGCCGAAATACACGGCACCCTTACGAGCAGTACTTC
CDR3 protein: CASSRNTRHPYEQYF

D gene: NA
clone size: NA
J gene: TRBJ2-1
V gene: TRBV27
CDR3 DNA: TGTGCCAGCAGTTTAAAGGGGAGCTCCTACAATGAGCAGTTCTTC
CDR3 protein: CASSLKGSSYNEQFF

D gene: NA
clone size: NA
J gene: TRBJ2-5
V gene: TRBV14
CDR3 DNA: TGTGCCAGCAGCCGGGGTTCCTCAGAGACCCAGTACTTC
CDR3 protein: CASSRGSSETQYF

D gene: NA
clone size: NA
J gene: TRBJ2-2
V gene: TRBV7-2
CDR3 DNA: TGTGCCAGCAGCTTAGCGGTTTCGGTTTCGACCGGGGAGCTGTTTTTT
CDR3 protein: CASSLAVSVSTGELFF

D gene: NA
clone size: NA
J gene: TRBJ2-7
V gene: TRBV5-6
CDR3 DNA: TGTGCCAGCAGCTTGCTGCCAGCCGACCAAACCGTGTGGTACTTC
CDR3 protein: CASSLLPADQTVWYF

D gene: NA
clone size: NA
J gene: TRBJ1-5
V gene: TRBV2
CDR3 DNA: TGTGCCAGCAGGGAGGAGGGAAGCCTCGAACAGCCCCAGCATTTT
CDR3 protein: CASREEGSLEQPQHF

D gene: TRBD1
clone size: NA
J gene: TRBJ2-2
V gene: TRBV7-3
CDR3 DNA: TGTGCCAGCAGCTTAACCGGGACAGGGGGCTCGGGCACCGGGGAGCTGTTTTTT
CDR3 protein: CASSLTGTGGSGTGELFF

D gene: TRBD1
clone size: NA
J gene: TRBJ2-7
V gene: TRBV6-5
CDR3 DNA: TGTGCCAGCAGCCAGACAGGGCTCTACGAGCAGTACTTC
CDR3 protein: CASSQTGLYEQYF